Below, 4 T cell receptor beta chains from the same sample are listed, as sequenced in a study of blood T cell repertoires in COVID-19. Produced via immunoSEQ multiplex PCR; TCRdb's table is partial and in-frame only. This sample has some 150,000 clones, with approximately 86% found just once. The specimen was peripheral blood. The source is a woman aged 40 to 55 with active or convalescent COVID-19.

The V and J genes are TRBV19 and TRBJ1-1; 12 bases align to TRBD1. V lost 6 bases and J lost 5; bases outside the gene matches: 10. Per the germline V gene, CDR1 is LNHDA and CDR2 is SQIVND (reference sequence). The CDR3 spans 16 residues. DNA of the CDR3: TGTGCCAGTAGGAACCGGGACAGGGGGCTGGGGACTGAAGCTTTCTTT. Translating gives CASRNRDRGLGTEAFF.

V and J are TRBV29-1 and TRBJ2-1, with D possibly TRBD2 on 6 matching bases. Trimming removed 7 bases from V and 9 bases from J, with 19 bases in between. The CDR3 loop spans 13 amino acids. Germline assignment: CDR1 SQVTM and CDR2 ANQGSEA. Here the CDR3 reads CSAGHGGWVEQFF. The CDR3 DNA reads as TGCAGCGCTGGCCACGGAGGGTGGGTTGAGCAGTTCTTC.

The V and J genes are TRBV19 and TRBJ2-1, with D possibly matching TRBD1 (5 bases). The CDR3 contains 14 residues. V lost 5 bases and J lost 12, with 20 bases in between. Germline CDR1 reads LNHDA; CDR2 reads SQIVND (reference sequence). The CDR3 DNA is TGTGCCAGTAGTGTTGGGGCAGAGGTTGCCCCGCAGTTCTTC. Amino acids: CASSVGAEVAPQFF. Full variable domain (rest looked up from reference TRBV19 and TRBJ2-1): DGGITQSPKYLFRKEGQNVTLSCEQNLNHDAMYWYRQDPGQGLRLIYYSQIVNDFQKGDIAEGYSVSREKKESFPLTVTSAQKNPTAFYLCASSVGAEVAPQFFGPGTRLTVL.

The chain carries TRBV2 and TRBJ2-7; TRBD1 might be the D (6 bases). Trimming stripped 6 bases from V and 4 bases from J, with 10 bases between. This CDR3 contains 12 residues. Germline lookup yields CDR1 SNHLY and CDR2 FYNNEI. The CDR3 spells CASRVDRYEQYF. CDR3 nucleotide sequence: TGTGCCAGCAGGGTCGACAGGTACGAGCAGTACTTC.